This T cell receptor (beta chain) is drawn from a study of vaccination effects on CD4 cells after COVID-19. Using viral peptide pools, the ViraFEST assay grew out antigen-specific CD4+ T cells prior to sequencing. Having been cultured for under twelve days, the cells underwent CD4+ T cell isolation. Neither prior SARS-CoV-2 infection nor positive nucleocapsid antibodies were present in the vaccine recipients. Wells of roughly 2.1 million PBMC each were grown with about 9.8 IU/ml IL-2 and roughly 9.2 ug/ml peptides. Cultures received IL-2 medium that replaced half the medium on days 3 and 7. A note on this clone: Antigen: not known.

General study points: Just 1 of 255 vaccine-induced clones in healthy recipients was cross-reactive. Clones arising from infection and from vaccination showed marked clonal contraction late after vaccination.

Here immunoSEQ multiplex PCR was the method, and the copy in TCRdb shows in-frame clones only, minus some. This table has some 77,000 clones, approximately 79% appearing once. This CDR3 has 12 residues. Trimming took 6 bases from V and 7 from J, leaving 10 bases between them. Germline CDR1 and CDR2: SNHLY and FYNNEI. The receptor was isolated from a human donor who received a COVID-19 vaccine. V and J are TRBV2 and TRBJ2-1, with a possible D match to TRBD1 (6 bases). Here the sequenced sample was CD4+ T cells from PBMCs cultured with HCoV-OC43 spike peptides, taken before COVID-19 vaccination. Described subset: HCoV-OC43 spike overlapping peptide pool stimulation. The CDR3 reads CASSPQGNEQFF. DNA for the CDR3: TGTGCCAGCAGCCCCCAGGGGAATGAGCAGTTCTTC.